Listed below are T cell receptor beta chains from one sample, sequenced in a study of Graves' ophthalmopathy and Graves' hyperthyroidism. TCRdb re-derived calls from the multiplex PCR reads in MiXCR, one entry per CDR3 protein. Among 1 million to 1.3 million distinct CDR3 sequences listed, roughly 35% were seen once. Sequences were obtained from peripheral blood or thyroid tissue (not recorded which). All receptors come from an adult man with Graves' hyperthyroidism. CDR3s include the opening cysteine and the closing phenylalanine or tryptophan. A D gene is named only where the DNA matches it firmly. Clone sizes are given selectively: once, few, many, or a class where the clone is expanded.

>TRBV20-1|-|-|TRBJ2-5
CSARDRSRTQYF
TGCAGTGCTAGAGATCGATCTCGGACCCAGTACTTC
>TRBV7-9|many|TRBD1|TRBJ1-5
CASSLGTGATNQPQHF
TGTGCCAGCAGCCTAGGGACAGGGGCCACCAATCAGCCCCAGCATTTT
>TRBV25-1|-|-|TRBJ1-5
CASSDASTENQPQHF
TGTGCCAGCAGTGATGCCTCGACAGAAAATCAGCCCCAGCATTTT
>TRBV2|-|TRBD2|TRBJ2-3
CASKTSGVPSSTDTQYF
TGTGCCAGCAAGACTAGCGGGGTACCTTCTAGCACAGATACGCAGTATTTT
>TRBV25-1|-|-|TRBJ1-1
CASSEYMGPEAFF
TGTGCCAGCAGTGAATATATGGGCCCTGAAGCTTTCTTT
>TRBV7-9|few|TRBD1|TRBJ1-5
CASSLARDSYNQPQHF
TGTGCCAGCAGCTTAGCAAGGGACAGCTACAATCAGCCCCAGCATTTT
>TRBV2|-|TRBD2|TRBJ2-5
CASLSIAGTQETQYF
TGTGCCAGTCTTTCGATAGCGGGGACACAAGAGACCCAGTACTTC
>TRBV20-1|few|-|TRBJ2-2
CSAPLVRGSITGELFF
TGCAGTGCTCCCCTAGTAAGGGGATCAATTACCGGGGAGCTGTTTTTT
>TRBV7-8|many|-|TRBJ1-1
CASSLEAAVTEAFF
TGTGCCAGCAGCTTAGAAGCGGCAGTTACTGAAGCTTTCTTT
>TRBV28|-|TRBD1|TRBJ1-5
CASSSQGAGSNQPQHF
TGTGCCAGCAGTTCACAGGGGGCTGGGAGCAATCAGCCCCAGCATTTT
>TRBV6-5|-|-|TRBJ1-6
CASSPFYRENSPLHF
TGTGCCAGCAGTCCGTTTTACAGGGAAAATTCACCCCTCCACTTT
>TRBV29-1|-|-|TRBJ1-6
CSVGAGGRNSPLHF
TGCAGCGTTGGTGCGGGGGGTCGAAATTCACCCCTCCACTTT
>TRBV29-1|many|-|TRBJ1-4
CSGGDGEKLFF
TGCAGCGGCGGGGACGGTGAAAAACTGTTTTTT
>TRBV5-1|-|TRBD1|TRBJ1-4
CASSGQGQDNEKLFF
TGCGCCAGCAGCGGCCAAGGACAGGATAATGAAAAACTGTTTTTT
>TRBV6-2/TRBV6-3|few|-|TRBJ2-5
CASSERFWTHEEEETQYF
TGTGCCAGCAGTGAGAGGTTCTGGACACATGAAGAGGAGGAGACCCAGTACTTC
>TRBV2|-|TRBD1|TRBJ2-7
CASTGGQGPLGQYF
TGTGCCAGCACGGGGGGACAGGGTCCCCTCGGGCAGTACTTC
>TRBV10-2|-|-|TRBJ1-5
CASRSSSNPFRPGQPQHF
TGCGCCAGCAGAAGTTCCAGTAATCCTTTCCGACCAGGTCAGCCCCAGCATTTT
>TRBV7-9|-|TRBD1|TRBJ1-1
CASSRGDRRGAFF
TGTGCCAGCAGCCGAGGGGACAGGCGGGGAGCTTTCTTT
>TRBV11-2|many|-|TRBJ1-6
CASSLAQPGSPLHF
TGTGCCAGCAGCTTAGCCCAACCAGGGTCACCCCTCCACTTT
>TRBV14|-|-|TRBJ2-5
CASSQGGF
TGTGCCAGCAGCCAAGGGGGCTTC
>TRBV29-1|few|TRBD1|TRBJ1-4
CSVEGTGDDEKLFF
TGCAGCGTTGAAGGGACAGGGGACGATGAAAAACTGTTTTTT
>TRBV7-8|few|-|TRBJ2-7
CASSYLADEQYF
TGTGCCAGCAGCTACCTTGCGGACGAGCAGTACTTC
>TRBV10-3|many|-|TRBJ2-2
CAISASKGTGELFF
TGTGCCATCAGTGCCTCTAAAGGGACCGGGGAGCTGTTTTTT
>TRBV2|many|-|TRBJ2-7
CASSIPGLLRTYEQYF
TGTGCCAGCAGTATACCGGGACTCCTCAGAACTTACGAGCAGTACTTC
>TRBV7-6|many|-|TRBJ2-5
CASSLAHRTSKETQYF
TGTGCCAGCAGCTTAGCGCACCGGACTTCGAAAGAGACCCAGTACTTC
>TRBV7-2|many|-|TRBJ2-7
CASSSQNRATYEQYF
TGTGCCAGCAGCTCTCAGAACAGGGCAACCTACGAGCAGTACTTC
>TRBV13|many|-|TRBJ2-7
CASSSPGRGSEQYF
TGTGCCAGCAGCTCCCCTGGGAGAGGGTCCGAGCAGTACTTC
>TRBV25-1|few|-|TRBJ2-3
CASNEDSFEDTQYF
TGTGCCAGCAACGAGGACAGCTTTGAAGATACGCAGTATTTT
>TRBV12-3/TRBV12-4|few|-|TRBJ1-2
CASSLGGKAGYTF
TGTGCCAGCAGTTTAGGGGGGAAGGCTGGCTACACCTTC
>TRBV29-1|-|TRBD2|TRBJ2-7
CSGQTSGRGEQYF
TGCAGCGGCCAAACTAGCGGGAGGGGGGAGCAGTACTTC
>TRBV11-2|many|TRBD1|TRBJ1-3
CASRLTQGNTIYF
TGTGCCAGCAGGCTTACACAGGGGAACACCATATATTTT
>TRBV3-1|few|-|TRBJ2-2
CASSPTSGTGELFF
TGTGCCAGCAGCCCCACCTCAGGCACCGGGGAGCTGTTTTTT
>TRBV6-2/TRBV6-3|-|-|TRBJ1-1
CASSNPITEAFF
TGTGCCAGCAGTAACCCCATTACTGAAGCTTTCTTT
>TRBV10-3|many|-|TRBJ2-5
CAISESPMGQGVEGETQYF
TGTGCCATCAGTGAGTCCCCTATGGGCCAGGGCGTAGAGGGAGAGACCCAGTACTTC
>TRBV30|-|-|TRBJ1-2
CAWRAGNEGYTF
TGTGCCTGGAGGGCGGGGAATGAGGGCTACACCTTC
>TRBV2|once|TRBD2|TRBJ2-7
CASSLAGGWDEQYF
TGTGCCAGCAGTCTAGCGGGAGGCTGGGACGAGCAGTACTTC
>TRBV9|many|-|TRBJ1-1
CASSPTLHTEAFF
TGTGCCAGCAGCCCTACGCTCCACACTGAAGCTTTCTTT
>TRBV13|many|-|TRBJ2-7
CASSLVGGTSYEQYF
TGTGCCAGCAGCTTAGTTGGTGGGACCAGCTACGAGCAGTACTTC
>TRBV29-1|-|TRBD2|TRBJ2-5
CSVDSLAAPVETQYF
TGCAGCGTTGACTCCCTAGCGGCCCCCGTGGAGACCCAGTACTTC